The rows below give T cell receptor beta chains drawn from one sample of a study of T cell changes during pregnancy in multiple sclerosis. Repertoires were generated with immunoSEQ multiplex PCR, while TCRdb's copy carries only in-frame clones and drops some. The table includes about 38,000 clones, about 92% detected once. The sample here was CD8+ T cells from peripheral blood mononuclear cells, taken in the third trimester of pregnancy. The receptor source for this set is a female donor with multiple sclerosis, enrolled in a pregnancy study. CDR3s include the opening cysteine and the closing phenylalanine or tryptophan. D genes are given only for firm matches. The listing skips clone size in some rows; elsewhere it reads once, few, many or a size class.

>TRBV13|TRBJ2-7|TRBD1|-
CASSGQGDEQYF
TGTGCCAGCAGCGGCCAGGGGGACGAGCAGTACTTC
>TRBV4-1|TRBJ2-5|-|-
CASSQSQGAQETQYF
TGCGCCAGCAGCCAATCCCAAGGGGCCCAAGAGACCCAGTACTTC
>TRBV9|TRBJ2-7|-|-
CASSVAAGSHEQYF
TGTGCCAGCAGCGTAGCAGCAGGGTCCCACGAGCAGTACTTC
>TRBV28|TRBJ2-2|-|-
CAAAGLSVASTTGELFF
TGTGCTGCAGCCGGCCTTTCCGTAGCCTCTACGACCGGGGAGCTGTTTTTT
>TRBV4-3|TRBJ1-5|TRBD1|-
CASSQGTGRQPQHF
TGCGCCAGCAGCCAGGGGACAGGGCGTCAGCCCCAGCATTTT
>TRBV4-2|TRBJ2-4|TRBD1|-
CASRETGGDIQYF
TGTGCCAGCAGGGAGACAGGGGGCGACATTCAGTACTTC
>TRBV27|TRBJ2-1|TRBD2|-
CASSRVLAGNEQFF
TGTGCCAGCAGTAGGGTGCTAGCGGGAAATGAGCAGTTCTTC
>TRBV5-6|TRBJ1-1|-|-
CASSLDGEAFF
TGTGCCAGCAGCCTGGACGGTGAAGCTTTCTTT
>TRBV7-9|TRBJ2-1|-|-
CASSPSGNYNEQFF
TGTGCCAGCAGCCCGAGCGGAAACTACAATGAGCAGTTCTTC
>TRBV7-9|TRBJ2-1|TRBD1|-
CASSLGQGWDEQFF
TGTGCCAGCAGCCTAGGACAGGGCTGGGATGAGCAGTTCTTC
>TRBV7-9|TRBJ2-7|TRBD1|once
CASRQGVDEQYF
TGTGCCAGCCGACAGGGGGTCGACGAGCAGTACTTC
>TRBV4-3|TRBJ2-1|TRBD2|once
CASSPSPPGLVRNEQFF
TGCGCCAGCAGCCCCAGCCCCCCGGGACTAGTGAGGAATGAGCAGTTCTTC
>TRBV4-3|TRBJ2-1|TRBD2|-
CASSQKTSGSSYNEQFF
TGCGCCAGCAGCCAAAAGACTAGCGGGAGCTCCTACAATGAGCAGTTCTTC
>TRBV11-2|TRBJ2-7|TRBD2|-
CASSPREGRYEQYF
TGTGCCAGCAGCCCCCGGGAGGGGAGGTACGAGCAGTACTTC
>TRBV7-6|TRBJ2-1|TRBD1|-
CASSSSGDRGWNEQFF
TGTGCCAGCAGCTCCTCGGGGGACAGGGGGTGGAATGAGCAGTTCTTC
>TRBV6-4|TRBJ1-5|-|once
CASSYPGDGGGNQPQHF
TGTGCCAGCAGTTACCCTGGTGATGGAGGCGGCAATCAGCCCCAGCATTTT
>TRBV14|TRBJ2-7|-|-
CASSQDAAGVSYEQYF
TGTGCCAGCAGCCAAGATGCCGCAGGGGTTTCCTACGAGCAGTACTTC
>TRBV28|TRBJ2-1|TRBD2|-
CASSLGGRARNEQFF
TGTGCCAGCAGTTTGGGAGGGAGGGCCCGGAATGAGCAGTTCTTC
>TRBV4-3|TRBJ2-1|TRBD2|-
CASSQAGTSGIALYNEQFF
TGCGCCAGCAGCCAAGCCGGGACTAGCGGGATTGCCTTATACAATGAGCAGTTCTTC
>TRBV7-9|TRBJ2-5|TRBD2|-
CATLGREDQATQYF
TGTGCCACCCTTGGGCGGGAGGATCAAGCGACCCAGTACTTC
>TRBV5-6|TRBJ2-7|TRBD2|-
CASSRRLAGGNEQYF
TGTGCCAGCAGCAGGAGACTAGCGGGAGGAAACGAGCAGTACTTC
>TRBV9|TRBJ2-2|-|-
CASSVHMLTGELFF
TGTGCCAGCAGCGTACACATGCTCACCGGGGAGCTGTTTTTT
>TRBV21-1|TRBJ1-2|-|-
CASSKEDRAFHNYGYTF
TGTGCCAGCAGCAAAGAGGACAGGGCCTTCCACAACTATGGCTACACCTTC
>TRBV11-1|TRBJ2-1|TRBD2|once
CASSLGLGDNEQFF
TGTGCCAGCAGCCTGGGACTAGGAGACAATGAGCAGTTCTTC
>TRBV27|TRBJ2-1|TRBD2|-
CASSLLGAGGPTYNEQFF
TGTGCCAGCAGTTTATTAGGGGCGGGAGGGCCTACCTACAATGAGCAGTTCTTC
>TRBV11-2|TRBJ1-1|-|-
CASSVSSAELDGRF
TGTGCCAGCAGCGTCTCGTCGGCAGAACTGGATGGGAGGTTT
>TRBV7-3|TRBJ2-1|TRBD2|-
CASSPFAGAGYEQFF
TGTGCCAGCAGCCCATTCGCGGGAGCCGGGTATGAGCAGTTCTTC
>TRBV25-1|TRBJ2-3|TRBD2|-
CASSEPQGLADTQYF
TGTGCCAGCAGTGAACCGCAGGGACTAGCAGATACGCAGTATTTT
>TRBV5-6|TRBJ1-2|-|-
CASSLAAVTRAGYTF
TGTGCCAGCAGCTTGGCGGCAGTCACCAGGGCCGGCTACACCTTC
>TRBV2|TRBJ2-7|-|-
CASSFSGASYEQYF
TGTGCCAGCAGTTTTTCTGGGGCATCCTACGAGCAGTACTTC
>TRBV7-9|TRBJ2-2|-|once
CASSNQGTGELFF
TGTGCCAGCAGCAATCAGGGCACCGGGGAGCTGTTTTTT
>TRBV7-9|TRBJ2-7|TRBD1|few
CASSFTGDHEQYF
TGTGCCAGCAGCTTTACAGGGGACCACGAGCAGTACTTC
>TRBV4-2|TRBJ2-7|-|-
CASSQDRQEFSYEQYF
TGTGCCAGCAGCCAAGATCGACAGGAATTCTCCTACGAGCAGTACTTC
>TRBV4-3|TRBJ2-3|TRBD1|once
CASRYGTGGTDTQYF
TGCGCCAGCAGATACGGGACAGGGGGCACAGATACGCAGTATTTT
>TRBV30|TRBJ2-3|-|once
CAWSGLRATSTDTQYF
TGTGCCTGGAGTGGACTCCGAGCTACTAGCACAGATACGCAGTATTTT
>TRBV27|TRBJ2-7|-|-
CASSPRGAILYEQYF
TGTGCCAGCAGCCCCCGGGGAGCTATTCTCTACGAGCAGTACTTC
>TRBV27|TRBJ2-1|TRBD1|-
CASSFILGTGQGDEQFF
TGTGCCAGCAGTTTCATCCTAGGGACTGGACAGGGCGATGAGCAGTTCTTC
>TRBV5-6|TRBJ2-2|-|few
CASRGRGRNGELFF
TGTGCCAGCAGAGGGAGGGGGAGGAACGGGGAGCTGTTTTTT
>TRBV30|TRBJ1-1|-|few
CAWNLRGGHTEAFF
TGTGCCTGGAACCTGAGAGGAGGCCACACTGAAGCTTTCTTT
>TRBV28|TRBJ2-1|-|-
CASSPVRVTGWGDNEQFF
TGTGCCAGCAGTCCGGTTCGAGTTACGGGGTGGGGAGACAATGAGCAGTTCTTC
>TRBV9|TRBJ2-1|TRBD2|-
CASSVGGSGSHPYNEQFF
TGTGCCAGCAGCGTAGGAGGTAGCGGGAGTCACCCCTACAATGAGCAGTTCTTC
>TRBV7-9|TRBJ2-5|TRBD2|-
CASSFLELAGRKGETQYF
TGTGCCAGCAGCTTTTTAGAGTTAGCGGGAAGAAAGGGGGAGACCCAGTACTTC
>TRBV2|TRBJ2-1|TRBD2|-
CASRNPGLALYNEQFF
TGTGCCAGCAGAAATCCGGGACTAGCGTTATACAATGAGCAGTTCTTC
>TRBV28|TRBJ2-2|-|-
CATALGAEAGELFF
TGTGCCACCGCATTAGGGGCGGAAGCCGGGGAGCTGTTTTTT
>TRBV5-6|TRBJ1-5|-|-
CASSFVGGPQHF
TGTGCCAGCAGCTTCGTTGGGGGCCCCCAGCATTTT
>TRBV27|TRBJ2-7|TRBD1|-
CASVGDRAYEQYF
TGTGCCAGCGTAGGGGACAGGGCCTACGAGCAGTACTTC
>TRBV4-3|TRBJ2-2|TRBD1|-
CASSPRTGGITGELFF
TGCGCCAGCAGCCCTAGGACAGGGGGTATTACCGGGGAGCTGTTTTTT
>TRBV21-1|TRBJ2-1|-|-
CASSGTTGTSGRRRHDNEQFF
TGTGCCAGCAGCGGCACTACCGGGACTAGCGGGAGAAGGCGGCATGACAATGAGCAGTTCTTC
>TRBV29-1|TRBJ1-2|-|-
CSVYTTQGLRGYGYTF
TGCAGCGTTTACACCACCCAGGGGCTGCGGGGGTATGGCTACACCTTC
>TRBV4-3|TRBJ2-7|TRBD2|-
CASSPGRGTYEQYF
TGCGCCAGCAGCCCGGGGAGGGGAACCTACGAGCAGTACTTC
>TRBV4-1|TRBJ2-2|-|-
CASSQGEGGTGELFF
TGCGCCAGCAGCCAAGGAGAAGGGGGCACCGGGGAGCTGTTTTTT
>TRBV9|TRBJ1-1|-|once
CASSVGQATEAFF
TGTGCCAGCAGCGTAGGACAAGCCACTGAAGCTTTCTTT
>TRBV28|TRBJ1-3|-|-
CASETVFGNTIYF
TGTGCCAGCGAAACAGTTTTTGGAAACACCATATATTTT
>TRBV10-3|TRBJ2-7|TRBD1|-
CAISESRDRASYEQYF
TGTGCCATCAGTGAGTCGAGGGACAGGGCGTCCTACGAGCAGTACTTC